The 10 T cell receptor beta chains in this list originate from one sample, sequenced in a study of cytomegalovirus exposure and HLA in healthy donors. Primers for the PCR totalled 60 Vbeta and 13 Jbeta. Assay used: immunoSEQ multiplex PCR; TCRdb lists only in-frame clones, some missing. The table has about 160,000 clones, more than 60% seen once; the top ten hold around 4%. The sequencing input was PBMCs. The receptors were gathered from a man aged 35-49 years in good health and CMV-seronegative.

V and J are TRBV27 and TRBJ2-4; possible D gene TRBD1, 8 bases. The germline CDR1 and CDR2 sequences are MNHEY and SMNVEV (reference sequence). The CDR3 is 20 amino acids. The V end lost 5 bases, the J end lost 0 bases, and 26 bases lay between the germline ends. CDR3 sequence reads: CASSRSDTGGAGRAKNIQYF. The DNA of the CDR3 is TGTGCCAGCAGTAGATCGGACACAGGGGGGGCGGGGAGAGCCAAAAACATTCAGTACTTC.

The chain is built from TRBV7-2 and TRBJ2-2, with 11 bases identical to TRBD2. The CDR3 extends over 16 amino acids. The germline V gene encodes CDR1 SGHTA and CDR2 FQGNSA. The V and J ends lost 5 bases and 5 bases, in that order; junction bases with no gene match: 7. The CDR3 region is CASSPRASGGTGELFF. CDR3 coding DNA: TGTGCCAGCAGCCCAAGGGCTAGCGGGGGGACCGGGGAGCTGTTTTTT.

This sequence joins TRBV5-4 and TRBJ1-1; D gene ambiguous. The germline V and J ends were trimmed by 3 bases and 5 bases, with 14 bases remaining between them. Germline V CDR1 and CDR2: SGHNT, YYREEE (reference sequence). There are 14 residues in the CDR3. The CDR3 bases are TGTGCCAGCAGCTCAGGAGGGAGGCGGACTGAAGCTTTCTTT. Its protein is CASSSGGRRTEAFF.

This rearrangement joins TRBV10-3 to TRBJ2-3; 11 bases match TRBD2. Germline assignment: CDR1 ENHRY and CDR2 SYGVKD. The CDR3 runs to 17 residues. Trimming at V came to 4 bases and at J to 0 bases, leaving 6 bases not matched to a gene. This chain's CDR3 is CAISATLAGGSTDTQYF. The CDR3 nucleotides are TGTGCCATCAGTGCAACCTTAGCGGGGGGGAGCACAGATACGCAGTATTTT.

The CDR3 DNA reads TGTGCCAGCAGCCCGACAGAACAGCCCCAGCATTTT. Amino acid sequence: CASSPTEQPQHF. The V call is TRBV7-2, the J call TRBJ1-5; possible D gene TRBD1, 5 bases. The CDR3 consists of 12 residues. The V gene lost 5 bases and the J gene lost 7 bases, with 9 bases spanning the gap. Germline V gives CDR1 SGHTA, CDR2 FQGNSA.

The gene calls are TRBV5-5 and TRBJ1-4; a weak D match, TRBD1 (5 bases). V was pared by 4 bases and J by 6 bases, with 10 bases between. Germline assignment: CDR1 SGHKS and CDR2 YYEKEE (reference sequence). The CDR3 extends over 13 amino acids. CDR3 protein: CASSMGDYEKLFF. In DNA, the CDR3 is TGTGCCAGCAGCATGGGGGACTATGAAAAACTGTTTTTT.

The V and J genes are TRBV4-1 and TRBJ2-7, with TRBD1 matching 7 bases. Germline V gene lookup returns CDR1 MGHRA and CDR2 YSYEKL. The CDR3 extends over 15 amino acids. V dropped 1 base and J dropped 2; count of bases not matched to a gene: 5. CDR3 loop: CASSQASTGTYEQYF. In DNA form, the CDR3 reads TGCGCCAGCAGCCAAGCGTCGACAGGGACCTACGAGCAGTACTTC.

The V call is TRBV7-2, the J call TRBJ2-7; possible D gene TRBD2, 6 bases. Germline values: CDR1 SGHTA, CDR2 FQGNSA. V gave up 5 bases and J gave up 2 bases, with 16 bases separating them. The CDR3 covers 15 residues. The CDR3 here is CASSLRDFLPYEQYF. Written as DNA, the CDR3 is TGTGCCAGCAGCCTCCGGGACTTCCTTCCCTACGAGCAGTACTTC.

This chain connects TRBV28 to TRBJ1-5; D gene ambiguous. Germline-derived CDR1 and CDR2 are MDHEN and SYDVKM. Trimming stripped 7 bases from V and 3 bases from J, with 7 bases between. The CDR3 is 12 residues long. The CDR3 region is CASKNFNQPQHF. The DNA for the CDR3 is TGTGCCAGCAAGAACTTCAATCAGCCCCAGCATTTT.

The chain joins TRBV5-1 to TRBJ2-5; a weak D match, TRBD2 (6 bases). Trimming left V 3 bases short and J 1 base short, with 13 bases between. The CDR3 is 15 amino acids. Germline V gene data show CDR1 as SGHRS and CDR2 as YFSETQ. The CDR3 reads CASSSSVGGQETQYF. In DNA form, the CDR3 reads TGCGCCAGCAGCTCAAGTGTCGGGGGCCAAGAGACCCAGTACTTC.